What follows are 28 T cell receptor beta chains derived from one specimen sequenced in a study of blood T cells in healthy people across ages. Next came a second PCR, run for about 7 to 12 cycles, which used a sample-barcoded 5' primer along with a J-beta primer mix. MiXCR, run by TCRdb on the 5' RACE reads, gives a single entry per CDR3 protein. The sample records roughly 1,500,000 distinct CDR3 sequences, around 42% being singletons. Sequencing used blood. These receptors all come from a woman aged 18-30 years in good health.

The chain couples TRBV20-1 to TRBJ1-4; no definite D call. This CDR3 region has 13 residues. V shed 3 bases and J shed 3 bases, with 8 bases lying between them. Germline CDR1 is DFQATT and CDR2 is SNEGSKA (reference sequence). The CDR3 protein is CSAREAPNEKLFF. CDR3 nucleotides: TGCAGTGCTAGGGAAGCGCCTAATGAAAAACTGTTTTTT.

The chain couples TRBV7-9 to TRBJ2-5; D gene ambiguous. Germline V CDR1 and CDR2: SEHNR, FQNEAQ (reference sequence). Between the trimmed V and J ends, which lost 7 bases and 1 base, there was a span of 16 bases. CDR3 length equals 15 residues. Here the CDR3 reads CASNRWRDGQETQYF. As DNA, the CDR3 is TGTGCCAGCAACCGGTGGCGAGACGGCCAAGAGACCCAGTACTTC.

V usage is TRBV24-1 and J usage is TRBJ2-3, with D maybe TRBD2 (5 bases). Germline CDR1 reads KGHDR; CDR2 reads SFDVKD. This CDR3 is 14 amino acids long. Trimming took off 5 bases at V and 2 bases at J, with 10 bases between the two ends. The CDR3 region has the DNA TGTGCCACCAGTGCTCTGGGAGACACAGATACGCAGTATTTT. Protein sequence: CATSALGDTDTQYF.

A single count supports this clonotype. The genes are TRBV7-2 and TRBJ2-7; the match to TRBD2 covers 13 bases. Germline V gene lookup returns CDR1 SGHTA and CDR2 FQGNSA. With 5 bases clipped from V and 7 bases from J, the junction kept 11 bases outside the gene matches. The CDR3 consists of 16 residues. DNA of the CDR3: TGTGCCAGCAGCGCGACCGGACTAGCGGGAGAAAATGAGCAGTACTTC. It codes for CASSATGLAGENEQYF.

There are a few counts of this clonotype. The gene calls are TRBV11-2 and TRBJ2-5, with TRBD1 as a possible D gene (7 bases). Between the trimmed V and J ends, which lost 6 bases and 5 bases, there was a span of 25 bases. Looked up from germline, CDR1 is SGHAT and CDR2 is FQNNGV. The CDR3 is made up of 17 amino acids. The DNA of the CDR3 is TGTGCCAGCAGTTCAAAGGGGGCCGTGCGGGACTGGGAGACCCAGTACTTC. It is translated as CASSSKGAVRDWETQYF.

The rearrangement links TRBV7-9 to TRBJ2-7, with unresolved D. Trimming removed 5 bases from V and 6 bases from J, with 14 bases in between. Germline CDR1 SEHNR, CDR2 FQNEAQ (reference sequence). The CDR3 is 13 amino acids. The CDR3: CASSPTAGFEQYF. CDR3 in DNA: TGTGCCAGCAGCCCTACAGCAGGTTTCGAGCAGTACTTC.

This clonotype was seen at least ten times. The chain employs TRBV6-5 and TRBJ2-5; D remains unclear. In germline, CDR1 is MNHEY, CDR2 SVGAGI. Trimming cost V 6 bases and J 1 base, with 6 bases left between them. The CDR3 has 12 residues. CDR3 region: CASSRLQETQYF. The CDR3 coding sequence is TGTGCCAGCAGCCGCCTCCAAGAGACCCAGTACTTC.

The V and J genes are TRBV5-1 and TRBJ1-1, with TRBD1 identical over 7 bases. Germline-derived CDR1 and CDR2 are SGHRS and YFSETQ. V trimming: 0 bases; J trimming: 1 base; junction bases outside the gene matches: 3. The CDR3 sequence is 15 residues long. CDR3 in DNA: TGCGCCAGCAGCTTGGGCGACAGGGAGAACACTGAAGCTTTCTTT. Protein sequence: CASSLGDRENTEAFF.

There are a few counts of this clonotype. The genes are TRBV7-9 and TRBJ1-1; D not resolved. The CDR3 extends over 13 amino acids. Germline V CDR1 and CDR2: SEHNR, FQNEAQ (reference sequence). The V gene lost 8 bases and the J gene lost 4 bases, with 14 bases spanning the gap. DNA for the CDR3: TGTGCCAGCGAAAGAGGGAGCTTCACTGAAGCTTTCTTT. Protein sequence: CASERGSFTEAFF.

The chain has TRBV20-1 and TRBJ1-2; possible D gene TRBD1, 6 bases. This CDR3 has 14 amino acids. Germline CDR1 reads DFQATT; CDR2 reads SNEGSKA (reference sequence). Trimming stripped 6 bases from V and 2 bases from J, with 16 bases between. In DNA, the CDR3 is TGCAGTGCCATAAACAGGGAGAGGAACTATGGCTACACCTTC. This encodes CSAINRERNYGYTF.

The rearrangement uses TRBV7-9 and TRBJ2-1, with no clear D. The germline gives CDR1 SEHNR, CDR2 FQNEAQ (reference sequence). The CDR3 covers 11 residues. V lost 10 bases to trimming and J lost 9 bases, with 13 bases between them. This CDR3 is CAIFHEAEQFF. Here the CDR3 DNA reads TGTGCCATATTTCACGAAGCTGAGCAGTTCTTC.

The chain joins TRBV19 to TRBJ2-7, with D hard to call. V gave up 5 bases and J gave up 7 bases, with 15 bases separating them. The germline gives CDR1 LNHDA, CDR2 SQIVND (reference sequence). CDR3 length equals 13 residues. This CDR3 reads CASSVLPGWEQYF. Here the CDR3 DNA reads TGTGCCAGTAGTGTCTTACCCGGGTGGGAGCAGTACTTC.

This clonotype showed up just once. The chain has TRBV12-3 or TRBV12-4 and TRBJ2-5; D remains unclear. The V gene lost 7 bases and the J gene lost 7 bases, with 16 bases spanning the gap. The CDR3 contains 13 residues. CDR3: CASTQSSPGTQYF. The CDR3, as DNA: TGTGCCAGCACGCAGAGCAGCCCGGGGACCCAGTACTTC.

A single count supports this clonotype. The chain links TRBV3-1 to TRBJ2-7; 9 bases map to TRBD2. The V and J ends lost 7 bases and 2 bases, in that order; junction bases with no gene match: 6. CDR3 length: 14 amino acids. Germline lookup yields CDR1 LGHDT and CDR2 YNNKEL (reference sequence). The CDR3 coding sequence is TGTGCCAGCAATCCTAGCGGGACTGCCTACGAGCAGTACTTC. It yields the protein CASNPSGTAYEQYF.

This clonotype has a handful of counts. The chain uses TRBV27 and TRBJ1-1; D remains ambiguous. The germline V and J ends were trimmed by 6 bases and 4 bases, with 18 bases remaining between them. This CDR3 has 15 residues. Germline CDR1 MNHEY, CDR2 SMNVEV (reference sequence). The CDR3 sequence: CASSLSGSLGTEAFF. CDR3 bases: TGTGCCAGCAGCCTCTCGGGGAGCCTGGGCACTGAAGCTTTCTTT.

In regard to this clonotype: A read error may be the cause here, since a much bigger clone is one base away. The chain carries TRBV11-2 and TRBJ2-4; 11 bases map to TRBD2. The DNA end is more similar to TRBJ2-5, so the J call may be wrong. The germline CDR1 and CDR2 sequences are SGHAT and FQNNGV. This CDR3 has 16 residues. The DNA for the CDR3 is TGTGCCAGCAGCCCATTAGGGACTAGCGGAAAAGTGACCCAGTACTTC. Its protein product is CASSPLGTSGKVTQYF.

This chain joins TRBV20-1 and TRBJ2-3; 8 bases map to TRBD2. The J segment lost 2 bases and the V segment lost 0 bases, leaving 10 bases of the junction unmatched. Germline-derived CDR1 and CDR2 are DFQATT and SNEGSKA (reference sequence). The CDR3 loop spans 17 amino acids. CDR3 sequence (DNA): TGCAGTGCTAGAGATAGAAGCGGGGGTCCCGTCACAGATACGCAGTATTTT. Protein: CSARDRSGGPVTDTQYF.

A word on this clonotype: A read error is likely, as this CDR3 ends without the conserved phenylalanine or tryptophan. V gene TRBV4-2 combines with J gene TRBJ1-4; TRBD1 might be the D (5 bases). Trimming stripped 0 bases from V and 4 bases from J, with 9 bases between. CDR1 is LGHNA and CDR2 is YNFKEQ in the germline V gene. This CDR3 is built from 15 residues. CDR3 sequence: CASSQELGLNEKLFV. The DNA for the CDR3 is TGTGCCAGCAGCCAAGAACTGGGGCTTAATGAAAAACTGTTTGTT.

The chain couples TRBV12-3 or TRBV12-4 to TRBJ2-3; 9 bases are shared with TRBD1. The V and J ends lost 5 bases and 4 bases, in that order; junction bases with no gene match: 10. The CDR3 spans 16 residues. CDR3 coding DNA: TGTGCCAGCAGTACGACAGGGGGTTCGGGACCAGATACGCAGTATTTT. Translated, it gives CASSTTGGSGPDTQYF.

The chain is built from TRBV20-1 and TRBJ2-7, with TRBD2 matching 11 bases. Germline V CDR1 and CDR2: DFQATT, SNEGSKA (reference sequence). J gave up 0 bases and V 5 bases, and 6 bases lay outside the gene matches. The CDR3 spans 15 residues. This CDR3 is CSAHHGTSGSYEQYF. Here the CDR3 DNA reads TGCAGTGCTCACCACGGGACTAGCGGCTCCTACGAGCAGTACTTC.

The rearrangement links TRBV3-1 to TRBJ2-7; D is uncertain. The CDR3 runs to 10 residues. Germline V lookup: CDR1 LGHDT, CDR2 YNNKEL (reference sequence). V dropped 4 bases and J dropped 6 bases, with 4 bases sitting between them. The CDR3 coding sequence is TGTGCCAGCAGCCCCCTCGAGCAGTACTTC. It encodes CASSPLEQYF.

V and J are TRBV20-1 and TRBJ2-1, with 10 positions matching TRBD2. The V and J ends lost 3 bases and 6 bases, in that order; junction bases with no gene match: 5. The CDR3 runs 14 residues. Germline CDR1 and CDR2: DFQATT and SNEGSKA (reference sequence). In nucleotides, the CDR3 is TGCAGTGCTAGCCTAGCGGGAGTACTCAATGAGCAGTTCTTC. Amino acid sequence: CSASLAGVLNEQFF.

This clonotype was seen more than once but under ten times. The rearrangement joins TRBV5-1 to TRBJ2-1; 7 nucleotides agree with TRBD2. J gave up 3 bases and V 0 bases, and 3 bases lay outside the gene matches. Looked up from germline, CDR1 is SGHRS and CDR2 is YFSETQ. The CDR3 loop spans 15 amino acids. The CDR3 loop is CASSLDAGDYNEQFF. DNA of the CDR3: TGCGCCAGCAGCTTGGATGCGGGAGACTACAATGAGCAGTTCTTC.

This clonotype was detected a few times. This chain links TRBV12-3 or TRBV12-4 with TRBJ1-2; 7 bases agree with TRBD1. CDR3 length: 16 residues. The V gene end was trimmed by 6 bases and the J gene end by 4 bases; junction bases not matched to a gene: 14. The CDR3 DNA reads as TGTGCCAGCAGCTTCCCACCGGCGGCAGGGGGCTATGGCTACACCTTC. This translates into CASSFPPAAGGYGYTF.

CDR3 region: CASKAQSGNTIYF. The DNA for the CDR3 is TGCGCCAGCAAAGCCCAATCTGGAAACACCATATATTTT. The chain employs TRBV10-1 and TRBJ1-3; D is unresolved. Germline CDR1 reads WNHNN; CDR2 reads SYGVQD (reference sequence). This CDR3 spans 13 amino acids. Trimming took off 7 bases at V and 1 base at J, with 8 bases between the two ends.

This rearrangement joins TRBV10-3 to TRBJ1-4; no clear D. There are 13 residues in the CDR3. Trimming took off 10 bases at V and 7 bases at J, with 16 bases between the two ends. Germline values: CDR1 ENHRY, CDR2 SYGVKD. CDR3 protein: CATKLGTGEKLFF. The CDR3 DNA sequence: TGTGCCACAAAGTTAGGAACCGGTGAAAAACTGTTTTTT.

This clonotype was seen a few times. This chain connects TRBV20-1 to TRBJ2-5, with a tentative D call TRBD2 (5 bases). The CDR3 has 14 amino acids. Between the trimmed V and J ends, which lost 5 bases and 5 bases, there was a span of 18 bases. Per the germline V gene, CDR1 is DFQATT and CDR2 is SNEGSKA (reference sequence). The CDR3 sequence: CSAGGRGSVETQYF. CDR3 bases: TGCAGTGCTGGTGGACGGGGAAGTGTGGAGACCCAGTACTTC.

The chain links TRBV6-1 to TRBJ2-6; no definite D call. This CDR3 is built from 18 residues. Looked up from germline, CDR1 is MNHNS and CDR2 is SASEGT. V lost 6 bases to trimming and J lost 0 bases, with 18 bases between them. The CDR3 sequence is CASRESGPGVSGANVLTF. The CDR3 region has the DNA TGTGCCAGCAGGGAAAGTGGGCCAGGAGTCTCTGGGGCCAACGTCCTGACTTTC.